This is a list of T cell receptor beta chains from one sample in a study of response to subunit inactivated influenza vaccine. TCRdb re-called the RT-PCR reads with MiXCR, one entry per CDR3 protein. The sample records hundreds of thousands of distinct CDR3 sequences, approximately 14% being singletons. The input for sequencing was PBMCs from blood, taken less than 15 days before vaccination. These receptors were obtained from a man between 50 and 59 years old who received an inactivated influenza vaccine. Both conserved end residues are part of each CDR3. D genes are given only for firm matches. The listing skips clone size in some rows; elsewhere it reads once, few, many or a size class.

V gene	D gene	clone size	J gene	CDR3 protein	CDR3 DNA
TRBV20-1	TRBD1	many	TRBJ2-2	CSGQGDTGELFF	TGCAGTGGACAGGGGGACACCGGGGAGCTGTTTTTT
TRBV29-1	TRBD1	few	TRBJ2-5	CSVDRTGNQETQYF	TGCAGCGTTGACCGGACAGGAAACCAAGAGACCCAGTACTTC
TRBV20-1	TRBD1	few	TRBJ2-4	CSARETLTPGQPKNIQYF	TGCAGTGCTAGAGAAACCCTCACACCGGGACAGCCGAAAAACATTCAGTACTTC
TRBV20-1	.	few	TRBJ2-1	CSASDLIRSYNEQFF	TGCAGTGCCTCGGACCTGATCCGCTCCTACAATGAGCAGTTCTTC
TRBV24-1	TRBD1	many	TRBJ2-5	CATSELRDRGRETQYF	TGTGCCACCAGTGAGCTGCGGGACAGGGGTAGGGAGACCCAGTACTTC
TRBV20-1	.	few	TRBJ1-1	CSARDGARHTEAFF	TGCAGTGCTAGAGATGGAGCTCGTCACACTGAAGCTTTCTTT
TRBV29-1	TRBD1	many	TRBJ2-7	CSVVLVTGVRLYEQYF	TGCAGCGTTGTACTAGTGACAGGGGTCCGACTCTACGAGCAGTACTTC
TRBV5-1	TRBD2	many	TRBJ2-1	CASSFTSGGPNNEQFF	TGCGCCAGCAGCTTCACTAGCGGGGGGCCCAACAATGAGCAGTTCTTC
TRBV6-5	.	few	TRBJ2-3	CASSYSLTPGEDTQYF	TGTGCCAGCAGTTACTCTTTAACCCCTGGGGAGGATACGCAGTATTTT
TRBV7-2	TRBD2	.	TRBJ2-7	CASRSAAGTYEQYF	TGTGCCAGCAGGTCTGCAGCGGGAACCTACGAGCAGTACTTC
TRBV4-1	.	.	TRBJ2-3	CASSQDRAGWDTQYF	TGCGCCAGCAGCCAAGATCGCGCAGGATGGGATACGCAGTATTTT
TRBV20-1	.	few	TRBJ2-1	CSARPALRFNEQFF	TGCAGTGCTAGACCAGCACTGAGGTTCAATGAGCAGTTCTTC
TRBV18	TRBD1	few	TRBJ2-7	CASSATGVVTYEQYF	TGTGCCAGCTCAGCGACAGGGGTGGTGACCTACGAGCAGTACTTC
TRBV15	TRBD2	.	TRBJ2-1	CATSRDRAGGGNEQLF	TGTGCCACCAGCAGAGATCGGGCCGGGGGGGGCAATGAGCAGCTCTTC
TRBV27	.	.	TRBJ2-7	CASSRGPNTYEQYF	TGTGCCAGTAGCCGCGGTCCGAACACCTACGAGCAGTACTTC
TRBV12-3/TRBV12-4	.	many	TRBJ2-4	CASSLLGRGSGNIQYF	TGTGCCAGCAGTTTATTGGGACGAGGGTCGGGAAACATTCAGTACTTC
TRBV7-2	.	many	TRBJ1-5	CASSFWGIGNQPQHF	TGTGCCAGCAGCTTTTGGGGGATTGGCAATCAGCCCCAGCATTTT
TRBV4-2	TRBD2	few	TRBJ2-7	CASSPSLAGTYEQYF	TGTGCCAGCAGCCCCAGTCTAGCGGGTACCTACGAGCAGTACTTC
TRBV7-9	.	.	TRBJ2-3	CASSLAGEVDTQYF	TGTGCCAGCAGCTTAGCGGGAGAAGTAGATACGCAGTATTTT
TRBV19	.	.	TRBJ1-5	CASSARRVDQPQHF	TGTGCCAGTAGCGCCAGGAGGGTGGATCAGCCCCAGCATTTT